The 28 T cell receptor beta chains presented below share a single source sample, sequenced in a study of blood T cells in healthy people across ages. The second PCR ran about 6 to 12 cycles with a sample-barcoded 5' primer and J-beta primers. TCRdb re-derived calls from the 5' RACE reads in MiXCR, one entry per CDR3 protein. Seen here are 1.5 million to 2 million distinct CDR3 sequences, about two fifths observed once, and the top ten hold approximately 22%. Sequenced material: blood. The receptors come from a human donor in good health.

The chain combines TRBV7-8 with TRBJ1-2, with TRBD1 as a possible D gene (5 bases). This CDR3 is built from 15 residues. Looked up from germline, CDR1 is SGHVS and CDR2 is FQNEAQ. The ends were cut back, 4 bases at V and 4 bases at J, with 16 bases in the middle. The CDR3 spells CASSSIRWGSYGYTF. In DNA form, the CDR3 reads TGTGCCAGCAGCTCTATTCGTTGGGGCAGCTATGGCTACACCTTC.

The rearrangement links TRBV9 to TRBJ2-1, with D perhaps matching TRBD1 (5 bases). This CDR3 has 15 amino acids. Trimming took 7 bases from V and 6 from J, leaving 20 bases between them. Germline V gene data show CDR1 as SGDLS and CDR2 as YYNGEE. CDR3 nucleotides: TGTGCCAGCCTAATGGAAGGGGCAGTGGGCAATGAGCAGTTCTTC. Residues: CASLMEGAVGNEQFF.

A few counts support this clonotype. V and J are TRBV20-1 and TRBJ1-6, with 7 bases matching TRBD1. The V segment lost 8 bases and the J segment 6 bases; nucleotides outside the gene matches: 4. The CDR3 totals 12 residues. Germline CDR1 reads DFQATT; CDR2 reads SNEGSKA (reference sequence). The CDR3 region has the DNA TGCAGTACTTACAGGGGTAATTCACCCCTCCACTTT. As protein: CSTYRGNSPLHF.

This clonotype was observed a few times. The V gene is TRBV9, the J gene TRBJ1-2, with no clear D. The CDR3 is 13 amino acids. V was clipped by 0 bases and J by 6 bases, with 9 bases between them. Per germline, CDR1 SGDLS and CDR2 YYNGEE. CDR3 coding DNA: TGTGCCAGCAGCGTAGCTCCCGGAGATGGCTACACCTTC. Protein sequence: CASSVAPGDGYTF. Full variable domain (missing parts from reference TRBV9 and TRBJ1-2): DSGVTQTPKHLITATGQRVTLRCSPRSGDLSVYWYQQSLDQGLQFLIQYYNGEERAKGNILERFSAQQFPDLHSELNLSSLELGDSALYFCASSVAPGDGYTFGSGTRLTVV.

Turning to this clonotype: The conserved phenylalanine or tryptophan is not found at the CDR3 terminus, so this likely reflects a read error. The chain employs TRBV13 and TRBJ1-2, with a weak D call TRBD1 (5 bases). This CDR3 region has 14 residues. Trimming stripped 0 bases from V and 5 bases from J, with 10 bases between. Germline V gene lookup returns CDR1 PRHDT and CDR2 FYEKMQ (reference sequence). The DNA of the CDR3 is TGTGCCAGCAGCTTAGGGACAGCGACATATGGCTACACCTAC. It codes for CASSLGTATYGYTY.

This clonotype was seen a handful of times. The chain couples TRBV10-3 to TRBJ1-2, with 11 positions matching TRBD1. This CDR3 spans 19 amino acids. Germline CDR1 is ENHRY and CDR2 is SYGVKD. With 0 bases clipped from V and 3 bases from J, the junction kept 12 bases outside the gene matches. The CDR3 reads CAISESSIGGQGAYYGYTF. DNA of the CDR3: TGTGCCATCAGTGAGTCGAGTATCGGAGGACAGGGGGCTTACTATGGCTACACCTTC.

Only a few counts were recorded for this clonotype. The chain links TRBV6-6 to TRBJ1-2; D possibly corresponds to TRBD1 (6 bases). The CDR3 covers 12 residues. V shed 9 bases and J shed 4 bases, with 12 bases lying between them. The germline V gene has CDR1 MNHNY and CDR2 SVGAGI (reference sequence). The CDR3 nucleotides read TGTGCCAGTGGAGGACAGACCTATGGCTACACCTTC. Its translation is CASGGQTYGYTF.

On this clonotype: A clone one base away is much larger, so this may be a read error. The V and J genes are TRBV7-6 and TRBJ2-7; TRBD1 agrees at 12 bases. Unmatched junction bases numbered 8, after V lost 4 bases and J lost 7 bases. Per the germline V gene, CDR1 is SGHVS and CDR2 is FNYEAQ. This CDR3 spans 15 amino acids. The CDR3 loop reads CASSSGTGGYNEQYF. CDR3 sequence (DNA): TGTGCCAGCAGCTCCGGGACAGGGGGCTACAATGAGCAGTACTTC.

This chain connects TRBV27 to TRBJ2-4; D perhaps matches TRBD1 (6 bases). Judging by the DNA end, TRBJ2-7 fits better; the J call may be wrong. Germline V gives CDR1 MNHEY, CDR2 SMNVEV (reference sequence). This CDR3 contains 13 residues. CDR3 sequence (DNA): TGTGCCACCTCGATGACAGGTTCCTACGAGCAGTACTTC. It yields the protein CATSMTGSYEQYF.

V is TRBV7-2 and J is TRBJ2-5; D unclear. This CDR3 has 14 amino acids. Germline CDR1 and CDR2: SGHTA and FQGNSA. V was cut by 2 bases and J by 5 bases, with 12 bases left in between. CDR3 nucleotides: TGTGCCAGCAGCTTACCGTGGTCCCAGGAGACCCAGTACTTC. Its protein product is CASSLPWSQETQYF.

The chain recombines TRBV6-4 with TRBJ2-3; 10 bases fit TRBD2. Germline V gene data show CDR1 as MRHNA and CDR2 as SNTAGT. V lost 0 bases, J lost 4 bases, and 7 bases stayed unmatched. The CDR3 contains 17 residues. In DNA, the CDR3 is TGTGCCAGCAGTGACTCCGAACCTAGCGGGGGCTCAGATACGCAGTATTTT. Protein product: CASSDSEPSGGSDTQYF.

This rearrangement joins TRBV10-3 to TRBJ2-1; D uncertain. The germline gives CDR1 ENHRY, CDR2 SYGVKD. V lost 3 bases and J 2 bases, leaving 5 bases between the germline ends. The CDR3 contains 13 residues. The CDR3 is CAISEGTYNEQFF. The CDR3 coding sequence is TGTGCCATCAGTGAAGGTACCTACAATGAGCAGTTCTTC.

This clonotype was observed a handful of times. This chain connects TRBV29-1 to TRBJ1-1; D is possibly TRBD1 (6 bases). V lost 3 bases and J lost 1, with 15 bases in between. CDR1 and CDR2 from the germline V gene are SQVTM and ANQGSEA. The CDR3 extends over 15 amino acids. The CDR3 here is CSVDGTPEWNTEAFF. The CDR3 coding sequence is TGCAGCGTTGACGGGACACCTGAATGGAACACTGAAGCTTTCTTT.

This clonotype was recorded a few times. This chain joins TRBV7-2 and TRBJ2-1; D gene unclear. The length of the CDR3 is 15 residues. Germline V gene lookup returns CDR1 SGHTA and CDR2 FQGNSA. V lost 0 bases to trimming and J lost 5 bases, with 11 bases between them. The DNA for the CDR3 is TGTGCCAGCAGCTTAGCAGTGACTCGGCACAATGAGCAGTTCTTC. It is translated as CASSLAVTRHNEQFF.

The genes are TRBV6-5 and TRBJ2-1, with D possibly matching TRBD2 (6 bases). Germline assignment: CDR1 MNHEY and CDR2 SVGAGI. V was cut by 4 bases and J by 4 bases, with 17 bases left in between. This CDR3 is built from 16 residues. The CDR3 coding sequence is TGTGCCAGCAGTTTCTCGTCGGGAGAAAGATACAATGAGCAGTTCTTC. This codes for CASSFSSGERYNEQFF.

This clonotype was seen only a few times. CDR3 sequence reads: CASSTGKSYNEQFF. The CDR3 nucleotides are TGCGCCAGCAGTACAGGGAAATCCTACAATGAGCAGTTCTTC. The rearrangement uses TRBV4-1 and TRBJ2-1; D perhaps matches TRBD1 (6 bases). The V gene's germline CDR1 is MGHRA and CDR2 YSYEKL. Trimming pared 6 bases from V and 1 base from J, leaving 10 bases between. The CDR3 has 14 residues.

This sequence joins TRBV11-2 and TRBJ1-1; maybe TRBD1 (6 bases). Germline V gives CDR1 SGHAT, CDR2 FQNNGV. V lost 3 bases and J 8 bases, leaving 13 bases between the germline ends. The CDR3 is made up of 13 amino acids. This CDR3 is CASSLSQGLEAFF. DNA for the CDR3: TGTGCCAGCAGCTTGAGTCAGGGGCTCGAAGCTTTCTTT.

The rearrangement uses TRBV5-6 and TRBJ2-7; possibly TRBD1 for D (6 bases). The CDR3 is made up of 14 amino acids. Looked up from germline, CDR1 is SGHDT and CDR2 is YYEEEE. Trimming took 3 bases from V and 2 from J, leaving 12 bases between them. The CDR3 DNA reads TGTGCCAGCAGCTACACGGACAGTCCCTACGAGCAGTACTTC. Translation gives CASSYTDSPYEQYF.

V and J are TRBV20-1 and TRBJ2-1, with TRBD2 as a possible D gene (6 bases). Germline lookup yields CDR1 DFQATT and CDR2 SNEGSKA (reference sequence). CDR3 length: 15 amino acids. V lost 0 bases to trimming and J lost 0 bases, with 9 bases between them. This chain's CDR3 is CSARDGTFSYNEQFF. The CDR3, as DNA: TGCAGTGCTAGAGACGGGACTTTCTCCTACAATGAGCAGTTCTTC.

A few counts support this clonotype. CDR3 loop: CSVEREAYEQYF. Here the CDR3 DNA reads TGCAGCGTTGAGCGGGAGGCCTACGAGCAGTACTTC. This chain connects TRBV29-1 to TRBJ2-7; 8 nucleotides align to TRBD2. Trimming at V came to 3 bases and at J to 2 bases, leaving 0 bases not matched to a gene. The CDR3 is 12 residues long. From germline, CDR1 is SQVTM and CDR2 ANQGSEA.

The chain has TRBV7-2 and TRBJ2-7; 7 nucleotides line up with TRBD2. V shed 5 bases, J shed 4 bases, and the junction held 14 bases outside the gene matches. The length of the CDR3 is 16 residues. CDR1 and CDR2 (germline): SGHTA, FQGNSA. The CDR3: CASSPQSGRVTYEQYF. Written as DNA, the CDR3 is TGTGCCAGCAGCCCCCAAAGTGGGAGGGTGACATACGAGCAGTACTTC.

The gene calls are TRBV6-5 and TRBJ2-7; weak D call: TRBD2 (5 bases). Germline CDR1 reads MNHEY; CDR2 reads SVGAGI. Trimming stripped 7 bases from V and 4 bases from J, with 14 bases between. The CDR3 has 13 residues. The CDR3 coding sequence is TGTGCCAGCAAAAACTCGGGGAGTTACGAGCAGTACTTC. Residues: CASKNSGSYEQYF.

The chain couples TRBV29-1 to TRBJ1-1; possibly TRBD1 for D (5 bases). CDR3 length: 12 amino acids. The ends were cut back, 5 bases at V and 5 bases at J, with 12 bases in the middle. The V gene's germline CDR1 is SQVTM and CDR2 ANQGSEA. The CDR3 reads CSVNQGRTEAFF. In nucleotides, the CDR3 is TGCAGCGTTAACCAGGGACGTACTGAAGCTTTCTTT.

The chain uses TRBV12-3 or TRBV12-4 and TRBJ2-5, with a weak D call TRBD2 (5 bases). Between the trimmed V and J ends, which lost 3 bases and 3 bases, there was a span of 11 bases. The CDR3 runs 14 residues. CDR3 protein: CASSLSGIEETQYF. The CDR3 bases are TGTGCCAGCAGTTTGTCCGGGATTGAAGAGACCCAGTACTTC.

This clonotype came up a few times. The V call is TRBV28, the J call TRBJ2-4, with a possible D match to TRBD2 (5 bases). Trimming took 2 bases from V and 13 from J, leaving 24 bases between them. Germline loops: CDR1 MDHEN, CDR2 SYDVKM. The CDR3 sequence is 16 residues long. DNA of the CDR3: TGTGCCAGCAGTTTAAAAGGGAGTGGGTATACTACGAGGCAGTACTTC. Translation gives CASSLKGSGYTTRQYF. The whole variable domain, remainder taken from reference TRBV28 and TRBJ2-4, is DVKVTQSSRYLVKRTGEKVFLECVQDMDHENMFWYRQDPGLGLRLIYFSYDVKMKEKGDIPEGYSVSREKKERFSLILESASTNQTSMYLCASSLKGSGYTTRQYFGAGTRLSVL.

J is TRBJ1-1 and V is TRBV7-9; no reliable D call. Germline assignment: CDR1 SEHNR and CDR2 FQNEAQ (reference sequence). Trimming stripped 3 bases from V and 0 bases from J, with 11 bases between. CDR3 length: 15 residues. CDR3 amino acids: CASSFSGNVNTEAFF. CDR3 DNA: TGTGCCAGCAGCTTCTCGGGGAATGTGAACACTGAAGCTTTCTTT.

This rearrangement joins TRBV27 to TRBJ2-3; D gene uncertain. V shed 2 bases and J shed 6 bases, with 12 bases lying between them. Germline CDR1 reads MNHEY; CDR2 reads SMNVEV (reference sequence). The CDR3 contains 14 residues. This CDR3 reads CASSLLSSLDTQYF. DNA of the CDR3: TGTGCCAGCAGTTTACTTTCTAGTCTGGATACGCAGTATTTT.

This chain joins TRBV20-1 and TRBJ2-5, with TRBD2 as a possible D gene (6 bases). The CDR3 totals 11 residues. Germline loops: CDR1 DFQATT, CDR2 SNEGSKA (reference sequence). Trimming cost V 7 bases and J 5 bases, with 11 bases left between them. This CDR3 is CSVQEGETQYF. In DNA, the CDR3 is TGCAGTGTCCAGGAGGGTGAGACCCAGTACTTC.